The present TCR beta chain was sequenced within a study of blood T cell repertoires in COVID-19. Study at large: The United States, Italy and Spain provided the acute and convalescent COVID-19 samples. T cells, B-cell-depleted T cells, or PBMCs provided the cDNA or gDNA that served as material.

Source study methods: Reference gene primer amplification in the assay estimated nucleated cell counts. The table came from immunoSEQ multiplex PCR; TCRdb's copy has only in-frame clones and leaves some out. V, J and clone size derive from that table, while D and trimming were established from the DNA sequence. The repertoire holds about 100,000 clones, with 88% as singletons. CDR1 and CDR2 (germline): KGHSH, LQKENI. The CDR3 consists of 17 residues. Trimming cost V 4 bases and J 1 base, with 19 bases left between them. This clone has a single count. Sequenced material: peripheral blood. The clonotype originates from an elderly man with acute or convalescent COVID-19. This sequence joins TRBV18 and TRBJ1-1; tentatively, D is TRBD1 (6 bases). This chain's CDR3 is CASSLFQTGNGNTEAFF. The DNA of the CDR3 is TGTGCCAGCTCACTATTCCAAACAGGGAACGGGAACACTGAAGCTTTCTTT.